This T cell receptor (beta chain) was identified during a study of T cells in Graves' hyperthyroidism and ophthalmopathy. The table lists this clonotype with many counts. Its antigen is not identified. With V trimmed by 2 bases and J by 5 bases, 8 bases remained unmatched. There are 16 residues in the CDR3. CDR1 and CDR2 (germline): SNHLY, FYNNEI. General study points: Expanded thyroid clonotypes (above 0.001) were mostly also found in blood.

Regions amplified from RNA transcripts were the TCR beta CDR3 regions. The TCR CDR3 was amplified in a first-round RT-PCR using the HTBI primer set. MiXCR, run by TCRdb on the multiplex PCR reads, gives a single entry per CDR3 protein. Of hundreds of thousands of distinct CDR3 sequences in the sample, approximately 44% were seen once. Sequenced sample: peripheral blood or thyroid tissue (not recorded which). The V and J genes are TRBV2 and TRBJ1-5, with TRBD1 matching 8 bases. The receptor was isolated from a woman aged 18-35 years with Graves' hyperthyroidism. The CDR3 here is CASSELRGREDQPQHF. In nucleotides, the CDR3 is TGTGCCAGCAGTGAACTCAGGGGGCGAGAAGATCAGCCCCAGCATTTT.